This paragraph reports one T cell receptor (beta chain). No antigen is known for it. The record originates from a study of T-cell memory formation after mild COVID-19. The study's findings and limits: Most CD4+ clones that shrank were in CM and EM, while CD8+ ones turned up in EMRA. Pre-infection memory showed some responding clones, and this suggested that cross-reactive memory joined. The study found balanced CD4/CD8 in clones contracting day 15 to 85 and a CD4+ lean in later expanders.

The V and J ends lost 0 bases and 3 bases respectively, with 9 bases between them. The CDR3 sequence is 15 residues long. Germline V gene data show CDR1 as SGDLS and CDR2 as YYNGEE. Each CDR3 protein gets one entry after TCRdb re-called the 5' RACE reads with MiXCR. The sample has 180,000 or so distinct CDR3 sequences, approximately 10% seen once. The TCR was taken from a man aged 18 to 30 who had mild COVID-19 (a few samples of this study predate the infection). Cell type and time point are not known. The genes are TRBV9 and TRBJ2-2, with a tentative D call TRBD1 (5 bases). The sequenced sample was PBMCs or a T cell subset sorted from them (not recorded which). The CDR3 region has the DNA TGTGCCAGCAGCGTAGGGGGCCGGGACACCGGGGAGCTGTTTTTT. Protein sequence: CASSVGGRDTGELFF.